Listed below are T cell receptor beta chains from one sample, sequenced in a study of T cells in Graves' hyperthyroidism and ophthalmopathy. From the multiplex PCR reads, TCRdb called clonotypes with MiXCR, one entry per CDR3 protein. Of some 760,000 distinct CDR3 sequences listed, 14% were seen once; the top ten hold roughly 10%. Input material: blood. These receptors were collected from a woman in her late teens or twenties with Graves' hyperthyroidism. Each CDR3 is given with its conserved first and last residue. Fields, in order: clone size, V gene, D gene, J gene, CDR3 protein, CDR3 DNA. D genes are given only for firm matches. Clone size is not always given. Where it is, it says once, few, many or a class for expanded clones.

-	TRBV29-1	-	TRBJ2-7	CSVAGTGEAYEQYF	TGCAGCGTTGCCGGGACTGGAGAGGCCTACGAGCAGTACTTC
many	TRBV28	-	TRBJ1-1	CASKGGHLKAFF	TGTGCCAGCAAAGGGGGACACTTAAAAGCTTTCTTT
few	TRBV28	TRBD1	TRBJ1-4	CASRDRDEKLFF	TGTGCTTCCCGAGACAGGGACGAAAAACTGTTTTTT
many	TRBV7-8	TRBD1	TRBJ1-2	CASSLAITGGYGYTF	TGTGCCAGCAGCTTAGCAATAACAGGGGGATATGGCTACACCTTC
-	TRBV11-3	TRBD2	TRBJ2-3	CASSPRAGGSTQYF	TGTGCCAGCAGCCCCCGAGCGGGAGGTAGTACGCAGTATTTT
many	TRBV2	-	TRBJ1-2	CASIGQGRGYTF	TGTGCCAGCATTGGGCAGGGGAGAGGCTACACCTTC
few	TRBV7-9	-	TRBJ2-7	CASSLGWTDVQEQYF	TGTGCCAGCAGCTTAGGTTGGACCGACGTTCAAGAGCAGTACTTC
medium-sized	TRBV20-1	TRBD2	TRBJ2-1	CSARELAGAPGEQFF	TGCAGTGCTAGAGAGCTAGCGGGAGCCCCTGGTGAGCAGTTCTTC
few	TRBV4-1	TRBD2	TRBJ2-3	CASRDAWASGRVTQYF	TGCGCCAGCAGGGATGCATGGGCTAGCGGGAGGGTTACGCAGTATTTT
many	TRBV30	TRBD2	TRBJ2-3	CACQIAGIVDTQYF	TGTGCCTGCCAGATAGCGGGGATCGTCGATACGCAGTATTTT
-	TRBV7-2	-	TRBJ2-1	CASSSYYEQFF	TGTGCCAGCAGCTCTTACTATGAGCAGTTCTTC
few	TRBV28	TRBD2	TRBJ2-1	CASSKQPLAGVLVPGEQFF	TGTGCCAGCAGTAAACAACCACTAGCGGGAGTCTTGGTCCCGGGGGAGCAGTTCTTC